This passage covers 27 T cell receptor beta chains from one sample sequenced in a study of blood T cell repertoires in COVID-19. Clones were sequenced by immunoSEQ multiplex PCR, and TCRdb holds only the in-frame ones, with some missing. The sample shows 150,000 to 200,000 clones, approximately 88% of them seen only once. Sample: peripheral blood. Receptors originate from a human donor in a cohort sampled during active COVID-19.

V and J are TRBV5-6 and TRBJ2-7; TRBD1 agrees at 7 bases. The CDR3 extends over 13 amino acids. With V trimmed by 4 bases and J by 2 bases, 3 bases remained unmatched. CDR1 is SGHDT and CDR2 is YYEEEE in the germline V gene. CDR3 in amino acids: CASSMGQTYEQYF. The CDR3 DNA is TGTGCCAGCAGCATGGGACAGACCTACGAGCAGTACTTC.

This sequence joins TRBV11-3 and TRBJ2-7; 7 bases agree with TRBD2. The CDR3 runs 15 residues. V shed 0 bases and J 1 base; nucleotides not matched to a gene: 3. The germline V gene encodes CDR1 SGHNT and CDR2 YENEEA. The CDR3 DNA reads TGTGCCAGCAGCTTAGAGAGCGGGATATCCTACGAGCAGTACTTC. It specifies CASSLESGISYEQYF.

The CDR3: CASSRSGNNEQFF. CDR3 sequence (DNA): TGTGCCAGCAGCAGGTCCGGAAACAATGAGCAGTTCTTC. The chain joins TRBV6-6 to TRBJ2-1, with unresolved D. Germline assignment: CDR1 MNHNY and CDR2 SVGAGI (reference sequence). Trimming took 6 bases from V and 5 from J, leaving 11 bases between them. CDR3 length: 13 amino acids.

The rearrangement links TRBV19 to TRBJ1-1; a weak D match, TRBD1 (6 bases). The CDR3 is 15 residues long. The germline V gene encodes CDR1 LNHDA and CDR2 SQIVND (reference sequence). V lost 5 bases and J lost 1, with 14 bases in between. The CDR3 DNA follows: TGTGCCAGTAGTTACAGGGTAAAGGGGAACACTGAAGCTTTCTTT. Its protein is CASSYRVKGNTEAFF.

CDR3 DNA: TGTGCCAGCAGCCAAGCCTATGACAGGGGAGAGACCCAGTACTTC. This translates into CASSQAYDRGETQYF. The rearrangement joins TRBV3-1 (or the pseudogene TRBV3-2) to TRBJ2-5; 8 nucleotides agree with TRBD1. Looked up from germline, CDR1 is LGHDT and CDR2 is YNNKEL (reference sequence). Trimming took 1 base from V and 4 from J; bases not matched to a gene: 5. CDR3 size: 15 residues.

The CDR3 loop reads CASQLAAEVNEQFF. CDR3 nucleotide sequence: TGTGCCAGTCAACTAGCGGCAGAAGTCAATGAGCAGTTCTTC. The chain is built from TRBV27 and TRBJ2-1; 8 bases are shared with TRBD2. Germline assignment: CDR1 MNHEY and CDR2 SMNVEV (reference sequence). This CDR3 has 14 residues. V lost 9 bases to trimming and J lost 6 bases; unmatched junction nucleotides: 10.

The chain employs TRBV3-1 (or the pseudogene TRBV3-2) and TRBJ1-5; D not certain. There are 13 residues in the CDR3. Germline CDR1 reads LGHDT; CDR2 reads YNNKEL (reference sequence). The germline V and J ends were trimmed by 2 bases and 9 bases, with 11 bases remaining between them. CDR3 amino acids: CASSQTPGRPQHF. As DNA, the CDR3 is TGTGCCAGCAGCCAAACCCCGGGTCGGCCCCAGCATTTT.

The genes are TRBV28 and TRBJ2-3, with 13 bases aligning to TRBD2. V shed 3 bases, J shed 5 bases, and the junction held 11 bases outside the gene matches. This CDR3 is 18 amino acids long. The germline gives CDR1 MDHEN, CDR2 SYDVKM. This chain's CDR3 is CASSLFRGLAGIVDTQYF. CDR3 nucleotide sequence: TGTGCCAGCAGTTTGTTTCGGGGACTAGCGGGGATCGTAGATACGCAGTATTTT.

The chain has TRBV6-4 and TRBJ1-5, with D perhaps matching TRBD1 (5 bases). Germline V gene sequence: CDR1 MRHNA, CDR2 SNTAGT. The V gene lost 7 bases and the J gene lost 0 bases, with 13 bases spanning the gap. The CDR3 consists of 15 residues. In DNA form, the CDR3 reads TGTGCCAGCACCCGGACAACTAATAGCAATCAGCCCCAGCATTTT. It encodes CASTRTTNSNQPQHF.

The genes are TRBV9 and TRBJ2-3; 12 bases are a match to TRBD2. The CDR3 is made up of 17 amino acids. In germline, CDR1 is SGDLS, CDR2 YYNGEE. V shed 0 bases and J 4 bases; nucleotides not matched to a gene: 6. In DNA form, the CDR3 reads TGTGCCAGCAGCGTAGACCCTAGCGGGGGGGCCGCAGATACGCAGTATTTT. Protein sequence: CASSVDPSGGAADTQYF.

This clone occurred once. This chain connects TRBV27 to TRBJ1-5; TRBD1 aligns across 7 bases. The trim removed 5 bases at V and 1 base at J, leaving 8 bases unmatched. The CDR3 length is 16 residues. Germline V gene sequence: CDR1 MNHEY, CDR2 SMNVEV (reference sequence). CDR3 residues: CASSPTQGVSNQPQHF. The CDR3 DNA sequence: TGTGCCAGCAGTCCGACCCAGGGGGTAAGCAATCAGCCCCAGCATTTT.

This clone showed up just once. V is TRBV7-3 and J is TRBJ2-1; D might be TRBD1 (6 bases). CDR3 size: 16 residues. The germline V gene encodes CDR1 SGHTA and CDR2 FQGTGA. V lost 0 bases to trimming and J lost 6 bases, with 15 bases between them. CDR3 bases: TGTGCCAGCAGCTTAACGGGGCAGGGGAAGGCCAATGAGCAGTTCTTC. It codes for CASSLTGQGKANEQFF.

The chain combines TRBV7-6 with TRBJ1-3; 7 bases align to TRBD1. The CDR3 is 15 residues long. Trimming cost V 4 bases and J 0 bases; bases outside gene matches: 3. Germline CDR1 and CDR2: SGHVS and FNYEAQ. The CDR3 sequence is CASSSGGYSGNTIYF. The CDR3 DNA reads as TGTGCCAGCAGCTCAGGGGGTTACTCTGGAAACACCATATATTTT.

This clone was counted between two and nine times. V is TRBV2 and J is TRBJ1-2; unclear D gene. The CDR3 runs to 13 residues. The V and J ends lost 8 bases and 8 bases respectively, with 18 bases between them. Germline values: CDR1 SNHLY, CDR2 FYNNEI. As DNA, the CDR3 is TGTGCCAGCCCGAGGGTGATAGTGGGCGGCTACACCTTC. Encoded protein: CASPRVIVGGYTF. The entire variable domain, with the rest obtained from reference TRBV2 and TRBJ1-2, is as follows: EPEVTQTPSHQVTQMGQEVILRCVPISNHLYFYWYRQILGQKVEFLVSFYNNEISEKSEIFDDQFSVERPDGSNFTLKIRSTKLEDSAMYFCASPRVIVGGYTFGSGTRLTVV.

CDR3 nucleotides: TGTGCCAGCAGTTACGGCGTCGGGAGTATGGAGACCCAGTACTTC. This sequence encodes CASSYGVGSMETQYF. V is TRBV6-5 and J is TRBJ2-5; D perhaps matches TRBD2 (6 bases). V lost 2 bases and J lost 5, with 15 bases in between. CDR1 is MNHEY and CDR2 is SVGAGI in the germline V gene. CDR3 length equals 15 residues.

This clone was counted between two and nine times. The V gene is TRBV5-1, the J gene TRBJ1-1; D not resolved. Between the trimmed V and J ends, which lost 3 bases and 3 bases, there was a span of 3 bases. Germline values: CDR1 SGHRS, CDR2 YFSETQ. The CDR3 runs to 11 residues. CDR3 DNA: TGCGCCAGCAGCTCCTACACTGAAGCTTTCTTT. Amino acid sequence: CASSSYTEAFF.

V and J are TRBV6-2 or TRBV6-3 and TRBJ2-7, with 12 bases lining up with TRBD2. Per germline, CDR1 MNHEY and CDR2 SVGEGT. The V and J ends lost 6 bases and 0 bases, in that order; junction bases with no gene match: 30. This CDR3 has 24 amino acids. In nucleotides, the CDR3 is TGTGCCAGCAGCCCATTTCCAACAGGGCCTCTTGTCACGACTAGCGGGGGACCCTCCTACGAGCAGTACTTC. Residues: CASSPFPTGPLVTTSGGPSYEQYF.

The genes are TRBV11-2 and TRBJ2-7; D perhaps matches TRBD2 (6 bases). Trimming left V 8 bases short and J 2 bases short, with 22 bases between. The CDR3 length is 16 residues. Germline CDR1 is SGHAT and CDR2 is FQNNGV. The chain's CDR3 is CASRRASAWGAYEQYF. The CDR3 coding sequence is TGTGCCAGCCGACGGGCGAGCGCCTGGGGGGCCTACGAGCAGTACTTC. The full variable domain, completed using reference TRBV11-2 and TRBJ2-7, is EAGVAQSPRYKIIEKRQSVAFWCNPISGHATLYWYQQILGQGPKLLIQFQNNGVVDDSQLPKDRFSAERLKGVDSTLKIQPAKLEDSAVYLCASRRASAWGAYEQYFGPGTRLTVT.

The rearrangement uses TRBV6-5 and TRBJ1-4, with D possibly matching TRBD1 (6 bases). The CDR3 sequence is 14 residues long. Trimming left V 2 bases short and J 8 bases short, with 12 bases between. Per germline, CDR1 MNHEY and CDR2 SVGAGI. In DNA, the CDR3 is TGTGCCAGCAGTTACAACAGGGCGAGGGAAAAACTGTTTTTT. It yields the protein CASSYNRAREKLFF.

This chain connects TRBV27 to TRBJ2-1, with TRBD2 matching 8 bases. The germline gives CDR1 MNHEY, CDR2 SMNVEV (reference sequence). With V trimmed by 0 bases and J by 7 bases, 17 bases remained unmatched. The CDR3 runs to 19 residues. This CDR3 is CASSLSRPLTSGAGNEQFF. CDR3 nucleotide sequence: TGTGCCAGCAGTTTATCGAGACCCCTTACTAGCGGCGCTGGGAATGAGCAGTTCTTC.

This sequence joins TRBV14 and TRBJ2-7; 10 nucleotides agree with TRBD2. Looked up from germline, CDR1 is SGHDN and CDR2 is FVKESK. The trim removed 1 base at V and 5 bases at J, leaving 5 bases unmatched. There are 15 residues in the CDR3. The CDR3, as DNA: TGTGCCAGCAGCCAAGGTTCTAGCGGGAGCGACGAGCAGTACTTC. Its translation: CASSQGSSGSDEQYF.

This chain links TRBV5-4 with TRBJ2-7, with D possibly matching TRBD2 (5 bases). Trimming left V 1 base short and J 3 bases short, with 14 bases between. Looked up from germline, CDR1 is SGHNT and CDR2 is YYREEE (reference sequence). The CDR3 spans 15 residues. The DNA for the CDR3 is TGTGCCAGCAGCTTGAGGGCAGGAGAGGGCTACGAGCAGTACTTC. This codes for CASSLRAGEGYEQYF.

The chain links TRBV6-5 to TRBJ2-1, with D possibly matching TRBD1 (7 bases). Germline V lookup: CDR1 MNHEY, CDR2 SVGAGI. Between the trimmed V and J ends, which lost 6 bases and 5 bases, there was a span of 14 bases. The CDR3 has 14 amino acids. The CDR3 DNA sequence: TGTGCCAGCAGGGGGGGACAGACCCACAATGAGCAGTTCTTC. As protein: CASRGGQTHNEQFF.

This chain uses TRBV7-2 with TRBJ2-7, with D tentatively TRBD1 (5 bases). V lost 5 bases and J 1 base, leaving 15 bases between the germline ends. In germline, CDR1 is SGHTA, CDR2 FQGNSA. The CDR3 has 15 amino acids. The CDR3 region has the DNA TGTGCCAGCAGCCTGACAGTGACCGGGTCCTACGAGCAGTACTTC. Amino acids: CASSLTVTGSYEQYF.

This clone occurred a few times. The chain uses TRBV28 and TRBJ2-1; weak D call: TRBD1 (6 bases). Between the trimmed V and J ends, which lost 5 bases and 9 bases, there was a span of 17 bases. In germline, CDR1 is MDHEN, CDR2 SYDVKM. The CDR3 has 14 residues. CDR3 loop: CASSKWWGPTEQFF. In DNA form, the CDR3 reads TGTGCCAGCAGTAAATGGTGGGGGCCGACTGAGCAGTTCTTC.

This clone was recorded once. The genes are TRBV24-1 and TRBJ2-7; 9 positions agree with TRBD2. The length of the CDR3 is 16 residues. Germline V gene data show CDR1 as KGHDR and CDR2 as SFDVKD. Unmatched junction bases numbered 6, after V lost 4 bases and J lost 0 bases. The CDR3 coding sequence is TGTGCCACCAGTGACGGACTAGCGAGGAGCTCCTACGAGCAGTACTTC. It is translated as CATSDGLARSSYEQYF.

This chain uses TRBV19 with TRBJ2-2, with D perhaps matching TRBD1 (6 bases). V was shortened by 0 bases and J by 6 bases, with 11 bases between the two germline ends. This CDR3 region has 15 residues. Germline loops: CDR1 LNHDA, CDR2 SQIVND (reference sequence). The CDR3 here is CASSIDSTGPGELFF. CDR3 DNA sequence: TGTGCCAGTAGTATAGACTCTACAGGGCCCGGGGAGCTGTTTTTT.